One sample yielded the 26 T cell receptor beta chains listed below, sequenced in a study of radiation and T cells in renal cell carcinoma. The time point was: blood 2 weeks post-SBRT. Treatment: 15 Gy SBRT to primary tumor, nephrectomy 4 weeks later. Using immunoSEQ multiplex PCR, the repertoire was profiled, and TCRdb retains in-frame clones only, with some absent. The repertoire holds 100,000 to 150,000 clones, with over 75% as singletons. The input for sequencing was blood, taken from a patient whose treatment included radiotherapy and nephrectomy. The receptors derive from a woman aged 60-75 years with renal cell carcinoma.

The genes are TRBV2 and TRBJ2-7; weak D call: TRBD2 (6 bases). With 6 bases removed from V and 6 bases from J, the gap between germline ends came to 15 bases. The CDR3 has 13 residues. Per the germline V gene, CDR1 is SNHLY and CDR2 is FYNNEI. This CDR3 is CASRGGLSGEQYF. The DNA of the CDR3 is TGTGCCAGCAGGGGGGGATTGTCTGGCGAGCAGTACTTC.

V and J are TRBV7-9 and TRBJ1-1; possible D gene TRBD1, 5 bases. Germline assignment: CDR1 SEHNR and CDR2 FQNEAQ (reference sequence). CDR3 size: 14 residues. V gave up 7 bases and J gave up 6 bases, with 18 bases separating them. The CDR3 DNA is TGTGCCAGCACCCCTACCTTCGGGGGATCTGAAGCTTTCTTT. This sequence encodes CASTPTFGGSEAFF.

The V gene is TRBV7-9, the J gene TRBJ2-3, with 7 bases lining up with TRBD2. V shed 1 base, J shed 2 bases, and the junction held 6 bases outside the gene matches. Germline V gives CDR1 SEHNR, CDR2 FQNEAQ (reference sequence). The CDR3 is made up of 16 amino acids. This CDR3 reads CASSLGSGRATDTQYF. The CDR3 region has the DNA TGTGCCAGCAGCTTAGGGTCAGGGAGGGCCACAGATACGCAGTATTTT.

This clone was picked up one time. This sequence joins TRBV25-1 and TRBJ1-2, with D tentatively TRBD1 (6 bases). Looked up from germline, CDR1 is MGHDK and CDR2 is SYGVNS. The V end lost 5 bases, the J end lost 3 bases, and 10 bases lay between the germline ends. The CDR3 sequence is 13 residues long. CDR3 nucleotide sequence: TGTGCCAGCAGTCCACAGGGCTACTATGGCTACACCTTC. Amino acids: CASSPQGYYGYTF.

The chain joins TRBV5-1 to TRBJ2-5; TRBD2 is a possible D gene (5 bases). Trimming removed 0 bases at V and 9 bases at J, with 6 bases between. This CDR3 is 11 amino acids long. Per germline, CDR1 SGHRS and CDR2 YFSETQ. The CDR3: CASSLVEAQYF. DNA of the CDR3: TGCGCCAGCAGCTTGGTGGAGGCCCAGTACTTC.

The J gene is TRBJ1-2, the V gene TRBV6-1, with 7 bases identical to TRBD1. The CDR3 runs 15 residues. CDR1 and CDR2 (germline): MNHNS, SASEGT. The V gene end was trimmed by 2 bases and the J gene end by 5 bases; junction bases not matched to a gene: 8. The CDR3 sequence: CASSEYGQEFYGYTF. For the CDR3, the DNA is TGTGCCAGCAGTGAATATGGACAGGAGTTTTATGGCTACACCTTC.

This sequence joins TRBV5-6 and TRBJ2-7; 7 bases agree with TRBD1. V shed 0 bases, J shed 6 bases, and the junction held 0 bases outside the gene matches. The CDR3 length is 12 residues. CDR1 and CDR2 (germline): SGHDT, YYEEEE. CDR3 nucleotides: TGTGCCAGCAGCTTGGGGACAGGCGAGCAGTACTTC. Its protein is CASSLGTGEQYF.

The chain joins TRBV2 to TRBJ1-3; D uncertain. Germline CDR1 SNHLY, CDR2 FYNNEI. The V gene lost 7 bases and the J gene lost 0 bases, with 13 bases spanning the gap. This CDR3 comprises 15 residues. This CDR3 is CASTRAGGSGNTIYF. As DNA, the CDR3 is TGTGCCAGCACCAGAGCCGGCGGCTCTGGAAACACCATATATTTT.

The CDR3 sequence: CASSPSGQGAVGELFF. CDR3 in DNA: TGTGCCAGCAGCCCTTCGGGACAGGGGGCGGTCGGGGAGCTGTTTTTT. The V and J genes are TRBV7-3 and TRBJ2-2; 12 nucleotides agree with TRBD1. Germline trimming cut 5 bases from V and 7 bases from J; bases unmatched to any gene: 8. CDR3 size: 16 residues. In germline, CDR1 is SGHTA, CDR2 FQGTGA.

This chain links TRBV27 with TRBJ1-2; TRBD1 might be the D (6 bases). The CDR3 length is 13 residues. From germline, CDR1 is MNHEY and CDR2 SMNVEV (reference sequence). V was cut by 8 bases and J by 3 bases, with 13 bases left in between. DNA for the CDR3: TGTGCCAGCTTAGGGGGGGCGGACTATGGCTACACCTTC. Translating gives CASLGGADYGYTF.

The chain recombines TRBV6-4 with TRBJ2-5, with 9 bases matching TRBD2. Germline V lookup: CDR1 MRHNA, CDR2 SNTAGT. The J segment lost 5 bases and the V segment lost 7 bases, leaving 17 bases of the junction unmatched. This CDR3 region has 17 residues. In nucleotides, the CDR3 is TGTGCCAGCATCCCTTTAGAGGGAGCGGGGGGTTGGGAGACCCAGTACTTC. It codes for CASIPLEGAGGWETQYF.

The chain links TRBV5-1 to TRBJ2-7; D uncertain. Germline V gene lookup returns CDR1 SGHRS and CDR2 YFSETQ. V was cut by 1 base and J by 6 bases, with 8 bases left in between. This CDR3 has 12 amino acids. CDR3 loop: CASSLSRREQYF. The DNA of the CDR3 is TGCGCCAGCAGCTTGTCCCGTCGCGAGCAGTACTTC.

This chain joins TRBV6-5 and TRBJ2-2; unclear D gene. V gave up 5 bases and J gave up 6 bases, with 10 bases separating them. This CDR3 comprises 13 residues. CDR1 and CDR2 (germline): MNHEY, SVGAGI. Here the CDR3 DNA reads TGTGCCAGCAGTCGCCTACCCCCCGGGGAGCTGTTTTTT. Protein sequence: CASSRLPPGELFF.

J is TRBJ1-1 and V is TRBV5-1, with no clear D. This CDR3 is 13 amino acids long. Germline V CDR1 and CDR2: SGHRS, YFSETQ. V was pared by 2 bases and J by 3 bases, with 8 bases between. CDR3 protein: CASSFEGYTEAFF. The CDR3 DNA is TGCGCCAGCAGCTTTGAAGGATACACTGAAGCTTTCTTT.

The genes are TRBV27 and TRBJ1-1, with no clear D. V lost 6 bases, J lost 0 bases, and 8 bases lay in between. The CDR3 contains 13 residues. CDR1 MNHEY and CDR2 SMNVEV come from the germline V gene (reference sequence). The CDR3 DNA reads as TGTGCCAGCAGCCTTAGGATGAACACTGAAGCTTTCTTT. As protein: CASSLRMNTEAFF.

The genes are TRBV10-3 and TRBJ2-3; the D gene is possibly TRBD1 (5 bases). The CDR3 contains 15 residues. Per the germline V gene, CDR1 is ENHRY and CDR2 is SYGVKD. Trimming removed 4 bases from V and 5 bases from J, with 16 bases in between. The CDR3 is CAISVAGSDGDTQYF. The CDR3 bases are TGTGCCATCAGTGTAGCAGGGTCAGATGGAGATACGCAGTATTTT.

The genes are TRBV4-1 and TRBJ1-1, with 7 bases aligning to TRBD1. The V and J ends lost 2 bases and 4 bases, in that order; junction bases with no gene match: 7. Germline V gene lookup returns CDR1 MGHRA and CDR2 YSYEKL. CDR3 length: 15 residues. The CDR3 reads CASSQLDREGTEAFF. The DNA for the CDR3 is TGCGCCAGCAGCCAATTAGACAGGGAAGGCACTGAAGCTTTCTTT.

The chain combines TRBV7-9 with TRBJ2-3, with D unresolved. Germline-derived CDR1 and CDR2 are SEHNR and FQNEAQ (reference sequence). Trimming shortened V by 7 bases and J by 4 bases, and 21 bases separated the two germline ends. This CDR3 spans 16 amino acids. CDR3: CASTAPPPGKPDTQYF. As DNA, the CDR3 is TGTGCCAGCACCGCCCCACCCCCTGGTAAGCCAGATACGCAGTATTTT.

This chain links TRBV4-3 with TRBJ1-4; D remains ambiguous. The CDR3 loop spans 13 amino acids. Looked up from germline, CDR1 is LGHNA and CDR2 is YSLEER. The ends were cut back, 0 bases at V and 8 bases at J, with 7 bases in the middle. This CDR3 reads CASSQDFREKLFF. Written as DNA, the CDR3 is TGCGCCAGCAGCCAAGATTTTCGGGAAAAACTGTTTTTT.

This clone was counted a few times. This chain connects TRBV5-1 to TRBJ1-1; D is unclear. Trimming removed 1 base from V and 4 bases from J, with 8 bases in between. Germline lookup yields CDR1 SGHRS and CDR2 YFSETQ. The CDR3 extends over 13 amino acids. The CDR3, as DNA: TGCGCCAGCAGCTTGAATCCGGGCACTGAAGCTTTCTTT. It encodes CASSLNPGTEAFF.

This clone was detected once. The chain links TRBV29-1 to TRBJ1-5; unclear D gene. The V gene's germline CDR1 is SQVTM and CDR2 ANQGSEA. The CDR3 loop spans 16 amino acids. The V end lost 0 bases, the J end lost 3 bases, and 15 bases lay between the germline ends. The CDR3 loop reads CSVEDSSALDNQPQHF. CDR3 in DNA: TGCAGCGTTGAAGATAGTTCCGCCCTAGACAATCAGCCCCAGCATTTT.

The chain couples TRBV5-1 to TRBJ1-6; 8 nucleotides agree with TRBD1. Per germline, CDR1 SGHRS and CDR2 YFSETQ. V lost 2 bases to trimming and J lost 4 bases; unmatched junction nucleotides: 20. The CDR3 totals 21 residues. The chain's CDR3 is CASSLVGTGTVFPPYNSPLHF. The CDR3 DNA is TGCGCCAGCAGCTTAGTCGGGACAGGAACCGTTTTTCCCCCATATAATTCACCCCTCCACTTT.

This clone has more than one count but fewer than ten. The chain employs TRBV14 and TRBJ1-1; D remains ambiguous. Between the trimmed V and J ends, which lost 1 base and 1 base, there was a span of 7 bases. The CDR3 runs to 14 residues. Germline V gene data show CDR1 as SGHDN and CDR2 as FVKESK. CDR3 region: CASSQVPGNTEAFF. For the CDR3, the DNA is TGTGCCAGCAGCCAAGTTCCAGGGAACACTGAAGCTTTCTTT.

The rearrangement uses TRBV7-6 and TRBJ2-5; 9 bases align to TRBD1. After removal of 5 bases from V and 4 bases from J, the junction contained 8 bases not matched to a gene. There are 15 residues in the CDR3. Germline-derived CDR1 and CDR2 are SGHVS and FNYEAQ. The CDR3 is CASSVSGTGRETQYF. The CDR3 DNA reads TGTGCCAGCAGCGTTTCCGGGACAGGGAGAGAGACCCAGTACTTC.

V usage is TRBV7-2 and J usage is TRBJ1-6; no reliable D call. This CDR3 has 13 residues. Germline-derived CDR1 and CDR2 are SGHTA and FQGNSA. V lost 2 bases and J lost 5, with 4 bases in between. The CDR3 region is CASSLMNNSPLHF. The DNA for the CDR3 is TGTGCCAGCAGCTTAATGAATAATTCACCCCTCCACTTT. The whole variable domain, filled in from reference TRBV7-2 and TRBJ1-6, reads GAGVSQSPSNKVTEKGKDVELRCDPISGHTALYWYRQSLGQGLEFLIYFQGNSAPDKSGLPSDRFSAERTGGSVSTLTIQRTQQEDSAVYLCASSLMNNSPLHFGNGTRLTVT.

The chain combines TRBV7-2 with TRBJ2-7; no definite D call. There are 11 residues in the CDR3. Germline V gene lookup returns CDR1 SGHTA and CDR2 FQGNSA. V dropped 2 bases and J dropped 7 bases, with 6 bases sitting between them. CDR3 in DNA: TGTGCCAGCAGCTTAACGCAAGAGCAGTACTTC. It specifies CASSLTQEQYF.